Listed here is a single TCR beta chain. Only in-frame clones appear in the TCRdb table, and some are missing; sequencing was by immunoSEQ multiplex PCR. The table shows 150,000 to 250,000 clones, with 75% to 90% occurring only once. With 6 bases removed from V and 1 base from J, the gap between germline ends came to 16 bases. The CDR3 consists of 15 residues. Germline V lookup: CDR1 SGHNT, CDR2 YYREEE (reference sequence). The record originates from a study of blood T cell repertoires in COVID-19. The source of this sequence is a woman in her 30s who had recovered from COVID-19. This rearrangement joins TRBV5-4 to TRBJ1-1; tentatively, D is TRBD1 (6 bases). Input material: PBMCs or T cells enriched from blood (not recorded which). CDR3 protein: CASTDGQSQNTEAFF. CDR3 nucleotide sequence: TGTGCCAGCACCGACGGACAGTCCCAGAACACTGAAGCTTTCTTT.